Listed here are 21 T cell receptor beta chains from one sample, sequenced in a study of blood T cell repertoires in COVID-19. TCRdb's table, derived via immunoSEQ multiplex PCR, lists solely in-frame clones and lacks some. The profile shows about 60,000 clones, 72% of them singletons. The sequenced sample consisted of peripheral blood. The receptor set was obtained from a woman between 65 and 79 years old with COVID-19, enrolled during active disease.

DNA of the CDR3: TGTGCCAGCAGTCCCGACTTAGGCCGAGGGACCCAGTACTTC. Its translation is CASSPDLGRGTQYF. The J gene is TRBJ2-5, the V gene TRBV6-2 or TRBV6-3, with no clear D. Trimming cost V 5 bases and J 7 bases, with 17 bases left between them. CDR3 length: 14 residues. The germline V gene has CDR1 MNHEY and CDR2 SVGEGT.

The chain joins TRBV27 to TRBJ1-4, with 7 bases identical to TRBD1. J was trimmed by 8 bases and V by 1 base; bases with no gene match: 7. CDR3 length equals 15 residues. Germline CDR1 is MNHEY and CDR2 is SMNVEV (reference sequence). CDR3 amino acids: CASSLWRQGPEKLFF. The DNA for the CDR3 is TGTGCCAGCAGTTTATGGAGACAGGGACCCGAAAAACTGTTTTTT.

This clone occurred once. The V gene is TRBV6-1, the J gene TRBJ2-6; 9 bases agree with TRBD2. Germline V lookup: CDR1 MNHNS, CDR2 SASEGT. This CDR3 region has 17 residues. V lost 2 bases to trimming and J lost 2 bases; unmatched junction nucleotides: 4. The CDR3 is CASSETVAGAGANVLTF. CDR3 DNA: TGTGCCAGCAGTGAAACAGTAGCGGGAGCTGGGGCCAACGTCCTGACTTTC.

The J gene is TRBJ1-6, the V gene TRBV19, with 8 positions matching TRBD1. CDR3 length equals 19 residues. Per the germline V gene, CDR1 is LNHDA and CDR2 is SQIVND (reference sequence). The J segment lost 2 bases and the V segment lost 6 bases, leaving 15 bases of the junction unmatched. The CDR3 DNA sequence: TGTGCCAGTAGAGACAGGGGAGAGACTTCGCTCCCCTATAATTCACCCCTCCACTTT. It specifies CASRDRGETSLPYNSPLHF.

The chain combines TRBV5-1 with TRBJ2-2; D might be TRBD2 (7 bases). The CDR3 is 16 amino acids. Germline V gene lookup returns CDR1 SGHRS and CDR2 YFSETQ. Trimming pared 4 bases from V and 4 bases from J, leaving 17 bases between. As DNA, the CDR3 is TGCGCCAGCAGCCCTAGGGGGGGACCCCCCACCGGGGAGCTGTTTTTT. This translates into CASSPRGGPPTGELFF.

This clone has only a few counts. The rearrangement uses TRBV12-3 or TRBV12-4 and TRBJ1-2; D is ambiguous. Trimming cost V 4 bases and J 3 bases, with 9 bases left between them. This CDR3 has 13 residues. This CDR3 reads CASSSATDYGYTF. CDR3 DNA: TGTGCCAGCAGTTCGGCGACTGACTATGGCTACACCTTC.

Ten or more counts support this clone. This rearrangement joins TRBV18 to TRBJ2-2, with D possibly being TRBD1 (5 bases). The CDR3 sequence is 14 residues long. The germline V gene has CDR1 KGHSH and CDR2 LQKENI. Trimming left V 5 bases short and J 7 bases short, with 14 bases between. The CDR3 coding sequence is TGTGCCAGCTCAGAAACCCAGGGTATCGGGGAGCTGTTTTTT. It yields the protein CASSETQGIGELFF.

The rearrangement uses TRBV20-1 and TRBJ1-5, with a weak D call TRBD1 (6 bases). Between the trimmed V and J ends, which lost 3 bases and 6 bases, there was a span of 15 bases. Per the germline V gene, CDR1 is DFQATT and CDR2 is SNEGSKA (reference sequence). The CDR3 has 14 amino acids. Written as DNA, the CDR3 is TGCAGTGCTAGTCCCGAAGGGGGTTTTCAGCCCCAGCATTTT. The encoded protein is CSASPEGGFQPQHF.

CDR3 amino acids: CASSFSAQNEKLFF. The CDR3 bases are TGTGCCAGCAGCTTTAGCGCCCAGAATGAAAAACTGTTTTTT. The genes are TRBV5-5 and TRBJ1-4; D is unclear. The CDR3 totals 14 residues. The V gene's germline CDR1 is SGHKS and CDR2 YYEKEE (reference sequence). Deletions cut 2 bases from V and 5 bases from J, with 10 bases between.

This clone was detected only a few times. The CDR3 DNA reads TGCGCCAGCAGCCAAGAGACCGGGACTTATTACGAGCAGTACGTC. It translates to CASSQETGTYYEQYV. The chain couples TRBV4-3 to TRBJ2-7; tentatively, D is TRBD2 (6 bases). From germline, CDR1 is LGHNA and CDR2 YSLEER. The CDR3 spans 15 residues. With 0 bases removed from V and 4 bases from J, the gap between germline ends came to 13 bases.

This clone appeared a few times. The junction shows a germline mismatch at one end, possibly a read error. V gene TRBV7-3 combines with J gene TRBJ1-1; no firm D call. CDR1 SGHTA and CDR2 FQGTGA come from the germline V gene. The CDR3 extends over 16 amino acids. CDR3 DNA sequence: TGTGCCAGCACCTTAACACGAGCAGCGCTGAACACTGAAGCTTTCTTT. Its translation: CASTLTRAALNTEAFF.

This rearrangement joins TRBV4-2 to TRBJ1-5; D is possibly TRBD1 (6 bases). The CDR3 extends over 17 amino acids. V was cut by 0 bases and J by 3 bases, with 15 bases left in between. Germline V gives CDR1 LGHNA, CDR2 YNFKEQ. The CDR3 DNA follows: TGTGCCAGCAGCCAAGATGGTCCTCAGGGGATCAATCAGCCCCAGCATTTT. This codes for CASSQDGPQGINQPQHF.

The gene calls are TRBV7-2 and TRBJ1-5; D unresolved. Germline-derived CDR1 and CDR2 are SGHTA and FQGNSA. V gave up 6 bases and J gave up 10 bases, with 16 bases separating them. The length of the CDR3 is 13 residues. This CDR3 reads CASSFQGREPQHF. DNA for the CDR3: TGTGCCAGCAGTTTTCAAGGCCGGGAACCCCAGCATTTT.

The sample holds one count of this clone. The chain recombines TRBV4-3 with TRBJ2-2, with D possibly being TRBD2 (6 bases). The CDR3 sequence is 16 residues long. Germline V gives CDR1 LGHNA, CDR2 YSLEER. Deletions cut 1 base from V and 12 bases from J, with 21 bases between. Here the CDR3 reads CASSQVGGSGAGKLFF. The CDR3 DNA sequence: TGCGCCAGCAGCCAAGTCGGGGGTAGCGGCGCTGGGAAGCTGTTTTTT.

The chain combines TRBV11-3 with TRBJ2-1, with 7 bases identical to TRBD2. After removal of 0 bases from V and 15 bases from J, the junction contained 20 bases not matched to a gene. This CDR3 spans 17 amino acids. Looked up from germline, CDR1 is SGHNT and CDR2 is YENEEA. In DNA form, the CDR3 reads TGTGCCAGCAGCTTAGATCATCTGAGCGGGATCGGAACTGGTCGGTTCTTC. It is translated as CASSLDHLSGIGTGRFF. Full variable domain (outside the CDR3, taken from reference TRBV11-3 and TRBJ2-1): EAGVVQSPRYKIIEKKQPVAFWCNPISGHNTLYWYLQNLGQGPELLIRYENEEAVDDSQLPKDRFSAERLKGVDSTLKIQPAELGDSAVYLCASSLDHLSGIGTGRFFGPGTRLTVL.

This clone was observed a handful of times. V gene TRBV7-2 combines with J gene TRBJ2-1; 10 bases are a match to TRBD2. The CDR3 covers 12 residues. The junction had 4 bases not matched to a gene; V was cut back by 8 bases and J by 9 bases. Per germline, CDR1 SGHTA and CDR2 FQGNSA. In DNA, the CDR3 is TGTGCCAGCCTAGCGGGAGTGGGTGAGCAGTTCTTC. It yields the protein CASLAGVGEQFF.

The chain uses TRBV4-1 and TRBJ2-2; D not certain. V shed 4 bases and J shed 7 bases, with 10 bases lying between them. Germline V gives CDR1 MGHRA, CDR2 YSYEKL. This CDR3 is built from 13 residues. The CDR3 sequence: CASSRPGNGELFF. The DNA for the CDR3 is TGCGCCAGCAGCCGGCCTGGCAACGGGGAGCTGTTTTTT.

The chain couples TRBV12-3 or TRBV12-4 to TRBJ2-1, with 8 bases lining up with TRBD2. The CDR3 has 13 residues. The V and J ends lost 7 bases and 10 bases, in that order; junction bases with no gene match: 9. CDR3 DNA: TGTGCCAGCACCTTCTCACCGGGGGGGGAGCAGTTCTTC. Its translation is CASTFSPGGEQFF.

The chain employs TRBV19 and TRBJ1-1; TRBD1 agrees at 10 bases. Per the germline V gene, CDR1 is LNHDA and CDR2 is SQIVND (reference sequence). This CDR3 has 15 residues. V shed 4 bases, J shed 3 bases, and the junction held 5 bases outside the gene matches. This chain's CDR3 is CASSTRDRGDTEAFF. CDR3 coding DNA: TGTGCCAGTAGTACCCGGGACAGGGGCGACACTGAAGCTTTCTTT.

This clone came up many times. The chain couples TRBV4-3 to TRBJ2-7, with D tentatively TRBD2 (5 bases). Germline V gene data show CDR1 as LGHNA and CDR2 as YSLEER. V was shortened by 4 bases and J by 0 bases, with 16 bases between the two germline ends. There are 16 residues in the CDR3. The CDR3 DNA reads TGCGCCAGCAGCCCGTCCACTAGGCGTTTCTCCTACGAGCAGTACTTC. Residues: CASSPSTRRFSYEQYF.

Only a few counts were recorded for this clone. This sequence joins TRBV27 and TRBJ2-2, with 9 bases aligning to TRBD2. The CDR3 contains 15 residues. Trimming cost V 1 base and J 5 bases; bases outside gene matches: 2. Germline lookup yields CDR1 MNHEY and CDR2 SMNVEV (reference sequence). The CDR3 loop is CASSLLGLATGELFF. As DNA, the CDR3 is TGTGCCAGCAGTTTATTGGGACTAGCTACCGGGGAGCTGTTTTTT.